A selection of T cell receptor beta chains follows, all from one sample in a study of blood T cell repertoires in COVID-19. Assay: immunoSEQ multiplex PCR; the TCRdb copy retains only in-frame clones and omits some. Among 85,000 to 100,000 clones, around three quarters were seen once, and the ten largest hold 8.7%. Material: peripheral blood. The source is a man in his fifties who had recovered from COVID-19. CDR3s include the opening cysteine and the closing phenylalanine or tryptophan. The order of the fields is J gene, CDR3 length, V gene, D gene, clone size, CDR3 DNA, CDR3 protein. D genes are given only for firm matches. Rows may omit the clone size; those that give it use once, few, many or a size class.

j_gene: TRBJ2-2
len: 13
v_gene: TRBV7-2
d_gene: .
abundance: once
CDR3nt: TGTGCCAGCAGCCTGTATACGGCCGGGGAGCTGTTTTTT
CDR3aa: CASSLYTAGELFF

j_gene: TRBJ1-2
len: 19
v_gene: TRBV7-8
d_gene: .
abundance: few
CDR3nt: TGTGCCAGCAGCTCCCCGGCGGGCGGAGCGGAATTCTTTAACTATGGCTACACCTTC
CDR3aa: CASSSPAGGAEFFNYGYTF

j_gene: TRBJ1-1
len: 14
v_gene: TRBV9
d_gene: .
abundance: .
CDR3nt: TGTGCCAGCAGCGCCTCGCAAGGGAGCACTGAAGCTTTCTTT
CDR3aa: CASSASQGSTEAFF

j_gene: TRBJ2-1
len: 16
v_gene: TRBV30
d_gene: .
abundance: .
CDR3nt: TGTGCCTGGAGTGTCCTAGCAGGGGGGCTCTACAATGAGCAGTTCTTC
CDR3aa: CAWSVLAGGLYNEQFF

j_gene: TRBJ2-1
len: 13
v_gene: TRBV4-1
d_gene: .
abundance: once
CDR3nt: TGCGCCAGCAGCCAAGTAGTTCTTGTTGAGCAGTTCTTC
CDR3aa: CASSQVVLVEQFF

j_gene: TRBJ2-1
len: 15
v_gene: TRBV10-3
d_gene: .
abundance: .
CDR3nt: TGTGCCATCAGTGCTATACAGGGTTCCTACAATGAGCAGTTCTTC
CDR3aa: CAISAIQGSYNEQFF

j_gene: TRBJ1-6
len: 15
v_gene: TRBV6-5
d_gene: TRBD1
abundance: .
CDR3nt: TGTGCCAGCATCACCCCGGGACAGGGTAATTCACCCCTCCACTTT
CDR3aa: CASITPGQGNSPLHF

j_gene: TRBJ2-5
len: 13
v_gene: TRBV5-1
d_gene: .
abundance: .
CDR3nt: TGCGCCAGCAGCTTGGAACGGGGGGAGACCCAGTACTTC
CDR3aa: CASSLERGETQYF

j_gene: TRBJ2-5
len: 13
v_gene: TRBV18
d_gene: TRBD2
abundance: .
CDR3nt: TGTGCCAGCTCACCAGGGACTAAGGAGACCCAGTACTTC
CDR3aa: CASSPGTKETQYF

j_gene: TRBJ1-1
len: 15
v_gene: TRBV7-8
d_gene: .
abundance: .
CDR3nt: TGTGCCAGCAGCTTAATGAGGGGAGGGAACACTGAAGCTTTCTTT
CDR3aa: CASSLMRGGNTEAFF

j_gene: TRBJ1-2
len: 14
v_gene: TRBV18
d_gene: .
abundance: .
CDR3nt: TGTGCCAGCTCGGCGGGCGGAACAGACTATGGCTACACCTTC
CDR3aa: CASSAGGTDYGYTF

j_gene: TRBJ2-1
len: 14
v_gene: TRBV29-1
d_gene: TRBD1
abundance: .
CDR3nt: TGCAGCGTTGAAGGGACAGGGGGCTTGGATGAGCAGTTCTTC
CDR3aa: CSVEGTGGLDEQFF

j_gene: TRBJ1-2
len: 15
v_gene: TRBV19
d_gene: TRBD1
abundance: few
CDR3nt: TGTGCCAGCTCAGAGGGACAGGGGTTTGGTGGTGGCTACACCTTC
CDR3aa: CASSEGQGFGGGYTF

j_gene: TRBJ2-7
len: 12
v_gene: TRBV18
d_gene: TRBD1
abundance: .
CDR3nt: TGTGCCAGCTCACGGGACAGTCCGGAGCAGTACTTC
CDR3aa: CASSRDSPEQYF

j_gene: TRBJ1-5
len: 13
v_gene: TRBV5-4
d_gene: .
abundance: .
CDR3nt: TGTGCCAGCAGCGACGGGGTTGGCGCGACCCAGCATTTT
CDR3aa: CASSDGVGATQHF

j_gene: TRBJ2-3
len: 14
v_gene: TRBV6-5
d_gene: TRBD2
abundance: .
CDR3nt: TGTGCCAGCAGTTACTCGGCGGGAGGAGATACGCAGTATTTT
CDR3aa: CASSYSAGGDTQYF

j_gene: TRBJ1-6
len: 15
v_gene: TRBV4-2
d_gene: .
abundance: .
CDR3nt: TGTGCCAGCAGCCAAGAACGCCAGGGGTTCTCACCCCTCCACTTT
CDR3aa: CASSQERQGFSPLHF

j_gene: TRBJ2-7
len: 15
v_gene: TRBV10-3
d_gene: TRBD1
abundance: .
CDR3nt: TGTGCCATCAGTGAGTCTGGGACAGGGGGCGACGAGCAGTACTTC
CDR3aa: CAISESGTGGDEQYF

j_gene: TRBJ2-1
len: 16
v_gene: TRBV27
d_gene: .
abundance: .
CDR3nt: TGTGCCAGCAGACGGGGGACGGAAGGTTCCTACAATGAGCAGTTCTTC
CDR3aa: CASRRGTEGSYNEQFF

j_gene: TRBJ1-6
len: 14
v_gene: TRBV5-1
d_gene: .
abundance: .
CDR3nt: TGCGCCAGCAGCATCGACAGTTATAATTCACCCCTCCACTTT
CDR3aa: CASSIDSYNSPLHF

j_gene: TRBJ2-3
len: 11
v_gene: TRBV7-3
d_gene: .
abundance: .
CDR3nt: TGTGCCAGCAGCCACAGTGATACGCAGTATTTT
CDR3aa: CASSHSDTQYF

j_gene: TRBJ1-5
len: 15
v_gene: TRBV7-2
d_gene: TRBD1
abundance: .
CDR3nt: TGTGCCAGCAGCCCGCGAATGGGGGGACAGCCGGCCCAGCATTTT
CDR3aa: CASSPRMGGQPAQHF

j_gene: TRBJ2-7
len: 14
v_gene: TRBV6-6
d_gene: .
abundance: .
CDR3nt: TGTGCCAGCAGTTACCTAGGGGGAGCCTACGAGCAGTACTTC
CDR3aa: CASSYLGGAYEQYF

j_gene: TRBJ2-5
len: 14
v_gene: TRBV5-4
d_gene: TRBD2
abundance: .
CDR3nt: TGTGCCAGCAGCGGGAGGGACTCCCAAGAGACCCAGTACTTC
CDR3aa: CASSGRDSQETQYF

j_gene: TRBJ1-3
len: 14
v_gene: TRBV9
d_gene: TRBD1
abundance: few
CDR3nt: TGTGCCAGCAGCGTAGAAACAGGGGTAAACACCATATATTTT
CDR3aa: CASSVETGVNTIYF

j_gene: TRBJ1-5
len: 14
v_gene: TRBV24-1
d_gene: TRBD1
abundance: .
CDR3nt: TGTGCCACCAGTGACGGGACAGTCAATCAGCCCCAGCATTTT
CDR3aa: CATSDGTVNQPQHF

j_gene: TRBJ1-6
len: 13
v_gene: TRBV3-1/TRBV3-2
d_gene: .
abundance: .
CDR3nt: TGTGCCAGCAGCCTACCCGGGAGCGGGCCCCTCCACTTT
CDR3aa: CASSLPGSGPLHF

j_gene: TRBJ1-1
len: 16
v_gene: TRBV7-9
d_gene: TRBD1
abundance: .
CDR3nt: TGTGCCAGCGGACCCCGACAGGGGCAAATGGAGACTGAAGCTTTCTTT
CDR3aa: CASGPRQGQMETEAFF

j_gene: TRBJ2-7
len: 15
v_gene: TRBV9
d_gene: TRBD2
abundance: .
CDR3nt: TGTGCCAGCAGCGTAGCTCTGGCGGGAGACTACGAGCAGTACTTC
CDR3aa: CASSVALAGDYEQYF

j_gene: TRBJ2-3
len: 13
v_gene: TRBV6-5
d_gene: .
abundance: .
CDR3nt: TGTGCCAGCAGCCTACGGGAGAGAGAGGTGCAGTATTTT
CDR3aa: CASSLREREVQYF

j_gene: TRBJ1-6
len: 14
v_gene: TRBV9
d_gene: .
abundance: .
CDR3nt: TGTGCCAGCAGCCCCCGGAACAGGGATTCACCCCTCCACTTT
CDR3aa: CASSPRNRDSPLHF

j_gene: TRBJ1-6
len: 14
v_gene: TRBV2
d_gene: .
abundance: few
CDR3nt: TGTGCCAGCAAATTTACAGGGCGTAATTCACCCCTCCACTTT
CDR3aa: CASKFTGRNSPLHF

j_gene: TRBJ2-7
len: 14
v_gene: TRBV6-5
d_gene: .
abundance: .
CDR3nt: TGTGCCAGCAGTTACTCAGATCAGGGCTACGAGCAGTACTTC
CDR3aa: CASSYSDQGYEQYF

j_gene: TRBJ1-1
len: 13
v_gene: TRBV14
d_gene: .
abundance: .
CDR3nt: TGTGCCAGCAGCCAAAGAGAGGGGACTAGGGCTTTCTTT
CDR3aa: CASSQREGTRAFF

j_gene: TRBJ2-7
len: 12
v_gene: TRBV6-6
d_gene: .
abundance: .
CDR3nt: TGTGCCAGCAGTCCGCAGGGCGGCGAGCAGTACTTC
CDR3aa: CASSPQGGEQYF

j_gene: TRBJ2-1
len: 15
v_gene: TRBV19
d_gene: .
abundance: .
CDR3nt: TGTGCCAGTACTCCTGGGGGGAGGTTAATCAATGAGCAGTTCTTC
CDR3aa: CASTPGGRLINEQFF

j_gene: TRBJ2-7
len: 13
v_gene: TRBV24-1
d_gene: .
abundance: .
CDR3nt: TGTGCCACCAGGGGGCCGAGCTCCTACGAGCAGTACTTC
CDR3aa: CATRGPSSYEQYF

j_gene: TRBJ2-3
len: 15
v_gene: TRBV5-1
d_gene: TRBD2
abundance: .
CDR3nt: TGCGCCAGCAGCTTGAGCCCAGCGGGGACAGATACGCAGTATTTT
CDR3aa: CASSLSPAGTDTQYF

j_gene: TRBJ2-7
len: 15
v_gene: TRBV7-3
d_gene: TRBD2
abundance: .
CDR3nt: TGTGCCAGCAGCCCCACCGGGGGGGGCAGGTACGAGCAGTACTTC
CDR3aa: CASSPTGGGRYEQYF

j_gene: TRBJ2-5
len: 13
v_gene: TRBV5-5
d_gene: .
abundance: once
CDR3nt: TGTGCCAGCAGCACAACTATCCAAGAGACCCAGTACTTC
CDR3aa: CASSTTIQETQYF

j_gene: TRBJ1-2
len: 15
v_gene: TRBV5-8
d_gene: .
abundance: .
CDR3nt: TGTGCCAGCAGCTTGTGGAACAGGGAGGGGTATGGCTACACCTTC
CDR3aa: CASSLWNREGYGYTF

j_gene: TRBJ1-1
len: 15
v_gene: TRBV19
d_gene: .
abundance: .
CDR3nt: TGTGCCAGTAATCTCAGGGCAGTAATGAACACTGAAGCTTTCTTT
CDR3aa: CASNLRAVMNTEAFF

j_gene: TRBJ1-5
len: 14
v_gene: TRBV10-3
d_gene: .
abundance: .
CDR3nt: TGTGCCACCTGGGAGGGGTATAGCAATCAGCCCCAGCATTTT
CDR3aa: CATWEGYSNQPQHF

j_gene: TRBJ2-1
len: 14
v_gene: TRBV6-2/TRBV6-3
d_gene: TRBD1
abundance: .
CDR3nt: TGTGCCAGCAGCGCCGGGACAGTAAACAATGAGCAGTTCTTC
CDR3aa: CASSAGTVNNEQFF

j_gene: TRBJ2-2
len: 12
v_gene: TRBV18
d_gene: .
abundance: .
CDR3nt: TGTGCCAGCTCGCCCAGGGGCGGGGAGCTGTTTTTT
CDR3aa: CASSPRGGELFF

j_gene: TRBJ2-1
len: 16
v_gene: TRBV24-1
d_gene: .
abundance: few
CDR3nt: TGTGCCACCAGCCATCCTTCGGGAGCATCGGGAAATGAGCAGTTCTTC
CDR3aa: CATSHPSGASGNEQFF

j_gene: TRBJ1-2
len: 13
v_gene: TRBV5-6
d_gene: .
abundance: .
CDR3nt: TGTGCCAGCAGCTTGGCACCAGTCTATGGCTACACCTTC
CDR3aa: CASSLAPVYGYTF

j_gene: TRBJ1-2
len: 15
v_gene: TRBV5-6
d_gene: TRBD1
abundance: few
CDR3nt: TGTGCCAGCAGCTCCACCGGGACAGGGCGGTATGGCTACACCTTC
CDR3aa: CASSSTGTGRYGYTF

j_gene: TRBJ2-5
len: 15
v_gene: TRBV7-2
d_gene: .
abundance: .
CDR3nt: TGTGCCAATTCCCCCGGGTCCTACGGCCAAGAGACCCAGTACTTC
CDR3aa: CANSPGSYGQETQYF

j_gene: TRBJ2-3
len: 14
v_gene: TRBV6-2/TRBV6-3
d_gene: .
abundance: .
CDR3nt: TGTGCCAGCAGCCAAATAAATCGAGGGGATACGCAGTATTTT
CDR3aa: CASSQINRGDTQYF

j_gene: TRBJ2-5
len: 13
v_gene: TRBV5-4
d_gene: .
abundance: once
CDR3nt: TGTGCCAGCAGCTTGGGCAGGATGGAGACCCAGTACTTC
CDR3aa: CASSLGRMETQYF

j_gene: TRBJ2-3
len: 13
v_gene: TRBV3-1/TRBV3-2
d_gene: .
abundance: .
CDR3nt: TGTGCCAGCAGCCAATCCCCCTCAGATACGCAGTATTTT
CDR3aa: CASSQSPSDTQYF

j_gene: TRBJ1-3
len: 16
v_gene: TRBV7-9
d_gene: TRBD1
abundance: .
CDR3nt: TGTGCCAGCAGCTCCCCACCAGGGGGTAGAGGAAACACCATATATTTT
CDR3aa: CASSSPPGGRGNTIYF

j_gene: TRBJ1-4
len: 15
v_gene: TRBV5-1
d_gene: .
abundance: .
CDR3nt: TGCGCCAGCAGCTTGGCCATTCAGGGGAATGAAAAACTGTTTTTT
CDR3aa: CASSLAIQGNEKLFF

j_gene: TRBJ1-4
len: 14
v_gene: TRBV7-2
d_gene: .
abundance: few
CDR3nt: TGTGCCAGCAGCTTCAGGCAGGGGTATGAAAAACTGTTTTTT
CDR3aa: CASSFRQGYEKLFF